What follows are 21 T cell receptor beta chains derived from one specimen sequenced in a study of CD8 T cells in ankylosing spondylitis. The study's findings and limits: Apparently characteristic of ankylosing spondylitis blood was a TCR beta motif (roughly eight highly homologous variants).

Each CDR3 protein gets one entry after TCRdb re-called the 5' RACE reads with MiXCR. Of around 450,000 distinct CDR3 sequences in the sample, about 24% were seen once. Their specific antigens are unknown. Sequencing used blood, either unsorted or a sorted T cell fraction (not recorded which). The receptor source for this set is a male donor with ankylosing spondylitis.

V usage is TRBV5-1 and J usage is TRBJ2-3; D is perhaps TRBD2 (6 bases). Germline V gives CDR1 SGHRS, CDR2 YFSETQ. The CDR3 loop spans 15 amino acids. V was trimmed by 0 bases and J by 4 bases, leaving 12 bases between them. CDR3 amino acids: CASSLGGKKADTQYF. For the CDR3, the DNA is TGCGCCAGCAGCTTGGGCGGGAAGAAAGCAGATACGCAGTATTTT.

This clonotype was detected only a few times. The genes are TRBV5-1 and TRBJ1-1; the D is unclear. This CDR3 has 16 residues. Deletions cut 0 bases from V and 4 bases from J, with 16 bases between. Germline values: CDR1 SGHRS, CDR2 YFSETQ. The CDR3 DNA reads TGCGCCAGCAGCTTGGCCTTAAAGGGAAGTGTCACTGAAGCTTTCTTT. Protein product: CASSLALKGSVTEAFF.

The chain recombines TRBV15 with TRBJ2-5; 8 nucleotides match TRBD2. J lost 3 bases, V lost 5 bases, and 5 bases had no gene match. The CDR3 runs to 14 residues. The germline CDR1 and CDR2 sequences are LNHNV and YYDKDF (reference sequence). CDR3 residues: CATSFGAGEETQYF. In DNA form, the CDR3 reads TGTGCCACCAGCTTCGGAGCGGGAGAAGAGACCCAGTACTTC.

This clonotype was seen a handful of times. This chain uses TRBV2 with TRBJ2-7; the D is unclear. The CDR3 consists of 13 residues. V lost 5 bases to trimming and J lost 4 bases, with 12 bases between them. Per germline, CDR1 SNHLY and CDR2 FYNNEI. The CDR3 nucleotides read TGTGCCAGCAGTTTGCAGCTACTTTACGAGCAGTACGTC. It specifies CASSLQLLYEQYV.

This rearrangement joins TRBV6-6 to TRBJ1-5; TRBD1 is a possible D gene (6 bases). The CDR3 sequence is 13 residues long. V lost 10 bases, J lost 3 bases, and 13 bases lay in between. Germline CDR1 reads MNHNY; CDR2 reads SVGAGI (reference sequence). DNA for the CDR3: TGTGCCATCTCTAGGGGGGACAATCAGCCCCAGCATTTT. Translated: CAISRGDNQPQHF.

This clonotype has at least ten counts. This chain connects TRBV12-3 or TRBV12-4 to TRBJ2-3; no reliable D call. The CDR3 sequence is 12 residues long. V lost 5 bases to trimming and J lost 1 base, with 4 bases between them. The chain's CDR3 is CASSQRTDTQYF. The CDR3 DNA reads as TGTGCCAGCAGTCAACGCACAGATACGCAGTATTTT.

For the CDR3, the DNA is TGTGCCAGCAGTGAGAACAGGGGGGATGAAAAACTGTTTTTT. This codes for CASSENRGDEKLFF. The chain couples TRBV2 to TRBJ1-4; 8 positions match TRBD1. The ends lost 3 bases at V and 6 bases at J; junction bases unmatched: 3. Looked up from germline, CDR1 is SNHLY and CDR2 is FYNNEI. The CDR3 contains 14 residues.

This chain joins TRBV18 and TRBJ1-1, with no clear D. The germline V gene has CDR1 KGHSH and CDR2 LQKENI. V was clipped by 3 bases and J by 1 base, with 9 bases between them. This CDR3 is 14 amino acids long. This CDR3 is CASSPAVKNTEAFF. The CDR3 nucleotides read TGTGCCAGCTCACCGGCGGTAAAGAACACTGAAGCTTTCTTT.

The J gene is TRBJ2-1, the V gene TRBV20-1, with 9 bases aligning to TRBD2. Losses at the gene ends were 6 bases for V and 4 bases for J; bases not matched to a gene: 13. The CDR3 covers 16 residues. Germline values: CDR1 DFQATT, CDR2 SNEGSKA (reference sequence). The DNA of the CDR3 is TGCAGTGCCAGGTCAGCGGTAGCGGGAGCATACAATGAGCAGTTCTTC. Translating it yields CSARSAVAGAYNEQFF.

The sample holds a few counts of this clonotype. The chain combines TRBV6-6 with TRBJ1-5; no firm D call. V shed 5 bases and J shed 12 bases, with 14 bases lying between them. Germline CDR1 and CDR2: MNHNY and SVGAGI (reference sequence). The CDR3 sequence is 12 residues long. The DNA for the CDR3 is TGTGCCAGCAGTCCGTCGGGGTTCAACCAGCATTTT. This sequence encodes CASSPSGFNQHF.

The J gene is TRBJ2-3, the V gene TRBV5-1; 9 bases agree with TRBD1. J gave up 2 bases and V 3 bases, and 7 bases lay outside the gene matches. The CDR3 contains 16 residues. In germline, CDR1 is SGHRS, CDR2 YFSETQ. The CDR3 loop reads CASSSAGTGSTDTQYF. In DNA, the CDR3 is TGCGCCAGCAGCTCCGCCGGGACAGGGTCCACAGATACGCAGTATTTT.

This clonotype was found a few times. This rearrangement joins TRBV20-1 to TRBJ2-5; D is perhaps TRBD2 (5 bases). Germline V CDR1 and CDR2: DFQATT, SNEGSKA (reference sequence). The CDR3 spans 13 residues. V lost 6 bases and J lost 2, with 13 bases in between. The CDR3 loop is CSAEKRGQETQYF. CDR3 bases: TGCAGTGCCGAAAAACGGGGTCAAGAGACCCAGTACTTC.

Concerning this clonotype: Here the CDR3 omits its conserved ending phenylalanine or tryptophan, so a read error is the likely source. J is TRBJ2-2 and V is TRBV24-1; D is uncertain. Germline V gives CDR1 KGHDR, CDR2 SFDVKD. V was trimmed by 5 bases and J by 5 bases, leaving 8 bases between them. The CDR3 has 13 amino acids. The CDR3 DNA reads TGTGCCACCAGTGCACAATTAACCGGGGAGCTGTTTATT. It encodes CATSAQLTGELFI.

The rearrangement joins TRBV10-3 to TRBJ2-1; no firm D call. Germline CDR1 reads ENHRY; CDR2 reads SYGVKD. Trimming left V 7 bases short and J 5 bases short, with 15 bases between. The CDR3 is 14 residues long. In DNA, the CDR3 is TGTGCCATCAATAGGTCAGGACGGGACAATGAGCAGTTCTTC. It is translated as CAINRSGRDNEQFF.

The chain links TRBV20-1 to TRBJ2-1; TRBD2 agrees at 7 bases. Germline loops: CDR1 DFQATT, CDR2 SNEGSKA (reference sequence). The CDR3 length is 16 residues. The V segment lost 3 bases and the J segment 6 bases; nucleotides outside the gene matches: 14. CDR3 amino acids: CSASGVWLAVGNEQFF. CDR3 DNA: TGCAGTGCTAGTGGGGTGTGGCTAGCGGTGGGCAATGAGCAGTTCTTC.

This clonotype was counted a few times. CDR3 sequence: CASSGQGAPDEKLFF. CDR3 DNA sequence: TGTGCCAGCAGTGGACAGGGGGCCCCGGATGAAAAACTGTTTTTT. The V and J genes are TRBV2 and TRBJ1-4; 10 nucleotides match TRBD1. The V segment lost 4 bases and the J segment 6 bases; nucleotides outside the gene matches: 5. Germline V CDR1 and CDR2: SNHLY, FYNNEI. The CDR3 contains 15 residues.

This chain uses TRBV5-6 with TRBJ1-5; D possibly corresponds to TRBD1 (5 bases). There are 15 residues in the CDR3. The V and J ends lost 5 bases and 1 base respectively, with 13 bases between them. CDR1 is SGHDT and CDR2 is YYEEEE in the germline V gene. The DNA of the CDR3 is TGTGCCAGCAGTATGAGGGGACGAAGCAATCAGCCCCAGCATTTT. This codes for CASSMRGRSNQPQHF. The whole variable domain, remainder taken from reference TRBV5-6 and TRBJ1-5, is DAGVTQSPTHLIKTRGQQVTLRCSPKSGHDTVSWYQQALGQGPQFIFQYYEEEERQRGNFPDRFSGHQFPNYSSELNVNALLLGDSALYLCASSMRGRSNQPQHFGDGTRLSIL.

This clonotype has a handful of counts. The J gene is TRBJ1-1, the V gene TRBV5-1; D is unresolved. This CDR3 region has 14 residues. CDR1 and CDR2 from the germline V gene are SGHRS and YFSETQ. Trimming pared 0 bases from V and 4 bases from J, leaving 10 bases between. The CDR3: CASSLEPGPTEAFF. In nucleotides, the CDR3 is TGCGCCAGCAGCTTGGAGCCAGGCCCCACTGAAGCTTTCTTT.

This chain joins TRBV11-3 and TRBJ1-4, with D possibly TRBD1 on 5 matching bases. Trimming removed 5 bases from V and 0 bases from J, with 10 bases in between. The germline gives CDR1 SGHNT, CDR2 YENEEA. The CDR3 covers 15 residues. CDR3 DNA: TGTGCCAGCAGCATCACAGGAGCAACTAATGAAAAACTGTTTTTT. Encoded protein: CASSITGATNEKLFF. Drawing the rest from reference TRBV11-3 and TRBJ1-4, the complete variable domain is EAGVVQSPRYKIIEKKQPVAFWCNPISGHNTLYWYLQNLGQGPELLIRYENEEAVDDSQLPKDRFSAERLKGVDSTLKIQPAELGDSAVYLCASSITGATNEKLFFGSGTQLSVL.

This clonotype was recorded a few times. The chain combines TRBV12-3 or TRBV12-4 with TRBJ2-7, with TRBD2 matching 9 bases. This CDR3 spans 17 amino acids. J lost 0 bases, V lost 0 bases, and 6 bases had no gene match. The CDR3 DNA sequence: TGTGCCAGCAGTTTAGCGCATCGACTAGCGGACTCCTACGAGCAGTACTTC. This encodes CASSLAHRLADSYEQYF.

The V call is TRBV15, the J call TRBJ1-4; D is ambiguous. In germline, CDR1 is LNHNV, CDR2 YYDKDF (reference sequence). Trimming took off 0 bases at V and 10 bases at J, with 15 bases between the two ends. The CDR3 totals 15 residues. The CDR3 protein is CATSRDSAGGRKLFF. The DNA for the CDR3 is TGTGCCACCAGCAGAGATTCGGCGGGAGGGCGAAAACTGTTTTTT. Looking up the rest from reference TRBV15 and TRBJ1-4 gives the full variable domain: DAMVIQNPRYQVTQFGKPVTLSCSQTLNHNVMYWYQQKSSQAPKLLFHYYDKDFNNEADTPDNFQSRRPNTSFCFLDIRSPGLGDTAMYLCATSRDSAGGRKLFFGSGTQLSVL.